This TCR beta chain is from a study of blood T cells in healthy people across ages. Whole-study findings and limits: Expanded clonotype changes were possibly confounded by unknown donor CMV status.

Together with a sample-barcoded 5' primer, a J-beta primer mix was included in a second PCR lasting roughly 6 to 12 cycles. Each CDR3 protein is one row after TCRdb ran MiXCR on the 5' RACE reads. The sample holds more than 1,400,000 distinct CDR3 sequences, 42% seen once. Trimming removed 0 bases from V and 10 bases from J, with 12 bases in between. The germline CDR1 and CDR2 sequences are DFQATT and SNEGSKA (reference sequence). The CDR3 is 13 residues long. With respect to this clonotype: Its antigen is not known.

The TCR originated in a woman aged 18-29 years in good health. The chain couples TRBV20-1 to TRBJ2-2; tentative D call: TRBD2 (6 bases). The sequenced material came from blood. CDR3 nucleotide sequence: TGCAGTGCTAGAGATCCTAGCGTTATGGAGCTGTTTTTT. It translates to CSARDPSVMELFF.